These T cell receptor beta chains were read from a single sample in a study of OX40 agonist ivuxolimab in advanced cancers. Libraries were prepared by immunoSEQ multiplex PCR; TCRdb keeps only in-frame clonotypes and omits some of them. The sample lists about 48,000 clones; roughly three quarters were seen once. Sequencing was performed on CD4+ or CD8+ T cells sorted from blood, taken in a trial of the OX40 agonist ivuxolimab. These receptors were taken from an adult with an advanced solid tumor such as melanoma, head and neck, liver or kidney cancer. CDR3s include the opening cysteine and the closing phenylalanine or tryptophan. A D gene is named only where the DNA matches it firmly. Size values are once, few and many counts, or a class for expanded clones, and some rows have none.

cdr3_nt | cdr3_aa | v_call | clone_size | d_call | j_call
TGCGCCAGCAGCTGGAGTACCAGGAGCTCCTACGAGCAGTACTTC | CASSWSTRSSYEQYF | TRBV4-1 | - | - | TRBJ2-7
TGTGCCAGCAGTTACTCGCCAGGGATAGGCACTGAAGCTTTCTTT | CASSYSPGIGTEAFF | TRBV6-5 | - | - | TRBJ1-1
TGTGCCAGCAGTCCCGCTAATGAGCAGTTCTTC | CASSPANEQFF | TRBV6-5 | - | - | TRBJ2-1
TGTGCCAGTAGTAGTCGGACAGTCGAGACCCAGTACTTC | CASSSRTVETQYF | TRBV19 | - | - | TRBJ2-5
TGTGCCAGCAGACTAGCGGCCTTTGGGGAGCTGTTTTTT | CASRLAAFGELFF | TRBV6-5 | - | TRBD2 | TRBJ2-2
TGTGCCAGCATGAGGGACACTTACACAGATACGCAGTATTTT | CASMRDTYTDTQYF | TRBV6-1 | few | - | TRBJ2-3
TGTGCCAGCAGCTTGGGCTCCAGGGAATACGAGCAGTACTTC | CASSLGSREYEQYF | TRBV5-4 | - | - | TRBJ2-7
TGTGCCAGCAGCTTTAGACGCGGGGACACTGAAGCTTTCTTT | CASSFRRGDTEAFF | TRBV2 | - | - | TRBJ1-1
TGCGCCAGCAGCCTAGTGACCCTGGATTCACCCCTCCACTTT | CASSLVTLDSPLHF | TRBV5-1 | - | - | TRBJ1-6
TGTGCCAGCAGTTTGGGGGGATGGAGTGAAAAACTGTTTTTT | CASSLGGWSEKLFF | TRBV27 | - | - | TRBJ1-4
TGTGCCAGCGGGTCGTACAATGAGCAGTTCTTC | CASGSYNEQFF | TRBV27 | once | - | TRBJ2-1
TGTGCCAGCAGCTTAGCGCAAGGTTCCTACAATGAGCAGTTCTTC | CASSLAQGSYNEQFF | TRBV7-2 | - | - | TRBJ2-1
TGTGCCAGCTCACCATCAGGGACAGCAACCTACGAGCAGTACTTC | CASSPSGTATYEQYF | TRBV18 | once | TRBD1 | TRBJ2-7
TGTGCCAGCTCACCTGACCCGACTGAAGCTTTCTTT | CASSPDPTEAFF | TRBV18 | - | - | TRBJ1-1
TGTGCCAGCAGCCCGGCTGGCGGACCCTACAATGAGCAGTTCTTC | CASSPAGGPYNEQFF | TRBV7-6 | - | - | TRBJ2-1
TGTGCCAGCAGTTCGGCACAGATTTACAATGAGCAGTTCTTC | CASSSAQIYNEQFF | TRBV25-1 | - | - | TRBJ2-1